This TCR beta chain was documented in a study of cytomegalovirus exposure and HLA in healthy donors. To note about this clone: Its antigen is unknown.

The study ran its PCR with 60 Vbeta and 13 Jbeta primers. Sequencing was performed with immunoSEQ multiplex PCR; in TCRdb, only in-frame clones are kept and a portion is missing. The sample holds 95,000 to 150,000 clones, around four fifths seen once. Study conclusions and caveats: Highly shared variants forming one cluster were likely a sequencing artifact. When presence/absence was analysed, sequencing depth was taken to be roughly uniform across donors. A later analysis appeared to link common viral pathogens to several of the most significant clusters. Clonal expansion, a later analysis showed, was greater in HLA-associated TCR beta chains than in equally common others.

The TCR originated in a man in his sixties in good health and CMV-seropositive. Sequencing input: PBMCs.

The CDR3 DNA reads as TGTGCCAGCAGCTGGGGGGGTCAGGGGCGTGCAGATACGCAGTATTTT. Protein product: CASSWGGQGRADTQYF. The chain joins TRBV5-5 to TRBJ2-3; D is perhaps TRBD2 (7 bases). The V end was cut by 3 bases, the J end by 4 bases, with 18 bases between. Germline CDR1 SGHKS, CDR2 YYEKEE (reference sequence). CDR3 length: 16 amino acids.